The 26 T cell receptor beta chains given below trace back to one sample, sequenced in a study of PD-1 blockade in mismatch repair-deficient tumors. Only in-frame clones appear in the TCRdb table, and some are missing; sequencing was by immunoSEQ multiplex PCR. The repertoire has about 39,000 clones, approximately 88% of them found once; the top ten carry about 1%. Sequencing used PBMCs, obtained approximately 41 weeks after starting pembrolizumab. These receptors were obtained from an adult with mismatch repair-deficient cancer.

The chain links TRBV27 to TRBJ2-5; the match to TRBD2 covers 8 bases. J lost 3 bases, V lost 4 bases, and 10 bases had no gene match. There are 16 residues in the CDR3. Germline V gives CDR1 MNHEY, CDR2 SMNVEV (reference sequence). The CDR3 nucleotides are TGTGCCAGCAGTTCGAGCGGGAGTTCCCTTGAAGAGACCCAGTACTTC. Amino acid sequence: CASSSSGSSLEETQYF.

The V call is TRBV11-3, the J call TRBJ2-7; 7 bases match TRBD1. The V gene's germline CDR1 is SGHNT and CDR2 YENEEA. Trimming took 6 bases from V and 2 from J; bases not matched to a gene: 4. The CDR3 runs 13 residues. CDR3 sequence reads: CASSLGTAYEQYF. The CDR3 DNA reads as TGTGCCAGCAGTCTCGGGACAGCCTACGAGCAGTACTTC.

V and J are TRBV21-1 and TRBJ1-1; the table names TRBD1, a call not compared with the DNA. TRBV21-1 is shown as a pseudogene. This CDR3 region has 19 residues. The CDR3 spells CASSHSRPGQTFPNTEAFF. DNA for the CDR3: TGTGCCAGCAGCCACTCCCGGCCGGGACAGACCTTCCCGAACACTGAAGCTTTCTTT.

The J gene is TRBJ1-1, the V gene TRBV6-6, with D perhaps TRBD1 (5 bases). The CDR3 extends over 16 amino acids. Trimming took 0 bases from V and 6 from J, leaving 17 bases between them. Germline V gene data show CDR1 as MNHNY and CDR2 as SVGAGI (reference sequence). CDR3 amino acids: CASSYSIFGASAEAFF. The DNA of the CDR3 is TGTGCCAGCAGTTACTCGATTTTTGGGGCCTCGGCTGAAGCTTTCTTT.

The J gene is TRBJ1-1, the V gene TRBV19; D remains ambiguous. The V end was cut by 4 bases, the J end by 3 bases, with 15 bases between. This CDR3 is 15 amino acids long. Germline CDR1 and CDR2: LNHDA and SQIVND (reference sequence). CDR3 in DNA: TGTGCCAGTAGTAGAGACCCGGAGTTGGACACTGAAGCTTTCTTT. This gives the protein CASSRDPELDTEAFF.

The V call is TRBV7-9, the J call TRBJ1-5; 7 positions agree with TRBD1. V shed 1 base, J shed 0 bases, and the junction held 0 bases outside the gene matches. This CDR3 has 15 residues. Looked up from germline, CDR1 is SEHNR and CDR2 is FQNEAQ (reference sequence). CDR3 amino acids: CASSLGDSSNQPQHF. For the CDR3, the DNA is TGTGCCAGCAGCTTAGGGGACAGTAGCAATCAGCCCCAGCATTTT.

The chain recombines TRBV20-1 with TRBJ2-7, with a tentative D call TRBD1 (5 bases). Germline CDR1 and CDR2: DFQATT and SNEGSKA (reference sequence). The CDR3 runs 10 residues. V was pared by 4 bases and J by 5 bases, with 6 bases between. As DNA, the CDR3 is TGCAGTGCTAAGGGGAACGAGCAGTACTTC. This gives the protein CSAKGNEQYF.

The V and J genes are TRBV20-1 and TRBJ1-2; no clear D gene. The germline V and J ends were trimmed by 6 bases and 4 bases, with 9 bases remaining between them. Germline V gene lookup returns CDR1 DFQATT and CDR2 SNEGSKA (reference sequence). This CDR3 region has 11 residues. The CDR3 region is CSATVRYGYTF. In DNA form, the CDR3 reads TGCAGTGCAACGGTCCGCTATGGCTACACCTTC.

The rearrangement joins TRBV9 to TRBJ1-1; D perhaps matches TRBD1 (6 bases). This CDR3 spans 16 amino acids. Trimming cost V 3 bases and J 1 base, with 16 bases left between them. Per the germline V gene, CDR1 is SGDLS and CDR2 is YYNGEE. The CDR3 protein is CASSALGRGTNTEAFF. The CDR3 bases are TGTGCCAGCAGCGCCTTGGGTAGGGGGACGAACACTGAAGCTTTCTTT. Using reference TRBV9 and TRBJ1-1 for the parts outside the CDR3, the full variable domain is DSGVTQTPKHLITATGQRVTLRCSPRSGDLSVYWYQQSLDQGLQFLIQYYNGEERAKGNILERFSAQQFPDLHSELNLSSLELGDSALYFCASSALGRGTNTEAFFGQGTRLTVV.

The J gene is TRBJ1-2, the V gene TRBV28; 9 bases map to TRBD1. The CDR3 extends over 13 amino acids. Germline CDR1 reads MDHEN; CDR2 reads SYDVKM. V lost 6 bases to trimming and J lost 9 bases; unmatched junction nucleotides: 8. For the CDR3, the DNA is TGTGCCAGCAGCCCCGCCGGGACAGGGAGCTACACCTTC. It codes for CASSPAGTGSYTF.

The rearrangement joins TRBV7-2 to TRBJ2-5; TRBD2 matches 9 bases. V gave up 2 bases and J gave up 5 bases; unmatched junction bases: 3. The CDR3 spans 14 residues. The germline gives CDR1 SGHTA, CDR2 FQGNSA. The CDR3 loop reads CASSLFAGGETQYF. The DNA of the CDR3 is TGTGCCAGCAGCTTATTTGCGGGAGGGGAGACCCAGTACTTC.

Only a few counts were recorded for this clone. The CDR3 DNA sequence: TGCGCCAGCAGCGCGAGCTCCTACGAGCAGTACTTC. This gives the protein CASSASSYEQYF. The chain uses TRBV5-1 and TRBJ2-7; D uncertain. The length of the CDR3 is 12 residues. The V gene lost 4 bases and the J gene lost 0 bases, with 5 bases spanning the gap. Germline V lookup: CDR1 SGHRS, CDR2 YFSETQ. The whole variable domain, filled in from reference TRBV5-1 and TRBJ2-7, reads KAGVTQTPRYLIKTRGQQVTLSCSPISGHRSVSWYQQTPGQGLQFLFEYFSETQRNKGNFPGRFSGRQFSNSRSEMNVSTLELGDSALYLCASSASSYEQYFGPGTRLTVT.

The chain is built from TRBV2 and TRBJ2-1, with TRBD2 matching over 7 bases. V shed 8 bases and J 6 bases; nucleotides not matched to a gene: 7. The CDR3 contains 13 residues. CDR1 and CDR2 (germline): SNHLY, FYNNEI. In nucleotides, the CDR3 is TGTGCCAGCGGGAGGGGCTGGGGCAATGAGCAGTTCTTC. It yields the protein CASGRGWGNEQFF.

The chain has TRBV5-1 and TRBJ2-2; 12 nucleotides align to TRBD2. The CDR3 is 19 amino acids. Trimming took 0 bases from V and 0 from J; bases not matched to a gene: 6. The germline gives CDR1 SGHRS, CDR2 YFSETQ. This CDR3 is CASSLAGTSGPTNTGELFF. The CDR3 nucleotides read TGCGCCAGCAGCTTGGCTGGGACTAGCGGGCCTACGAACACCGGGGAGCTGTTTTTT.

This clone was detected only once. The chain joins TRBV28 to TRBJ2-7; the D gene is possibly TRBD2 (6 bases). Trimming removed 6 bases at V and 5 bases at J, with 20 bases between. This CDR3 comprises 15 residues. Germline CDR1 is MDHEN and CDR2 is SYDVKM. The CDR3 DNA reads TGTGCCAGCAGAATGCCTGGTGGCGGGGAGGACGAGCAGTACTTC. It yields the protein CASRMPGGGEDEQYF.

The chain carries TRBV28 and TRBJ1-4, with 7 bases fitting TRBD1. Germline V CDR1 and CDR2: MDHEN, SYDVKM. The length of the CDR3 is 13 residues. The V segment lost 6 bases and the J segment 4 bases; nucleotides outside the gene matches: 2. For the CDR3, the DNA is TGTGCCAGCAGAAGGGGGCTTAATGAAAAACTGTTTTTT. As protein: CASRRGLNEKLFF.

This clone was seen just once. V and J are TRBV5-1 and TRBJ2-5, with 15 bases that match TRBD2. The CDR3 has 14 residues. J lost 7 bases, V lost 4 bases, and 2 bases had no gene match. Germline V gene data show CDR1 as SGHRS and CDR2 as YFSETQ. The CDR3 spells CASSEGLAGGTQYF. The CDR3 nucleotides are TGCGCCAGCAGCGAGGGACTAGCGGGAGGGACCCAGTACTTC.

The V gene is TRBV27, the J gene TRBJ2-1; 13 bases are a match to TRBD2. The junction had 13 bases not matched to a gene; V was cut back by 7 bases and J by 7 bases. The CDR3 spans 17 residues. Per the germline V gene, CDR1 is MNHEY and CDR2 is SMNVEV (reference sequence). CDR3 DNA sequence: TGTGCCAGCATGGGACTAGCGGGAAGGGGGTTGGTAAATGAGCAGTTCTTC. The encoded protein is CASMGLAGRGLVNEQFF.

This sequence joins TRBV18 and TRBJ1-1; possibly TRBD1 for D (5 bases). The CDR3 runs to 15 residues. The V end was cut by 3 bases, the J end by 2 bases, with 13 bases between. The germline V gene encodes CDR1 KGHSH and CDR2 LQKENI. The chain's CDR3 is CASSPPREDNTEAFF. DNA for the CDR3: TGTGCCAGCTCACCCCCCAGGGAGGATAACACTGAAGCTTTCTTT.

This chain connects TRBV2 to TRBJ2-6; perhaps TRBD2 as D (5 bases). Germline V CDR1 and CDR2: SNHLY, FYNNEI. This CDR3 comprises 17 residues. Deletions cut 0 bases from V and 0 bases from J, with 9 bases between. The CDR3 DNA reads TGTGCCAGCAGTGAAGCGCGGGCTCTCTCTGGGGCCAACGTCCTGACTTTC. It specifies CASSEARALSGANVLTF.

The V call is TRBV5-6, the J call TRBJ1-3; no clear D gene. Trimming cost V 3 bases and J 0 bases, with 16 bases left between them. The CDR3 totals 17 residues. Germline CDR1 reads SGHDT; CDR2 reads YYEEEE. CDR3 coding DNA: TGTGCCAGCAGCTCCCTGGACGGGGTCTTCTCTGGAAACACCATATATTTT. This sequence encodes CASSSLDGVFSGNTIYF.

The CDR3 region is CASSLTRTGPYEQYF. In DNA form, the CDR3 reads TGTGCCAGCAGCTTGACTAGGACAGGCCCCTACGAGCAGTACTTC. The chain is built from TRBV5-6 and TRBJ2-7, with 7 bases identical to TRBD1. V trimming: 1 base; J trimming: 2 bases; junction bases outside the gene matches: 6. This CDR3 is 15 amino acids long. Per the germline V gene, CDR1 is SGHDT and CDR2 is YYEEEE.

In nucleotides, the CDR3 is TGTGCCAGTAGTATTTGGGCCAGGGACTCTGGGGCCAACGTCCTGACTTTC. Protein product: CASSIWARDSGANVLTF. V usage is TRBV19 and J usage is TRBJ2-6, with a possible D match to TRBD1 (5 bases). Germline V gives CDR1 LNHDA, CDR2 SQIVND (reference sequence). With 3 bases removed from V and 0 bases from J, the gap between germline ends came to 12 bases. The CDR3 consists of 17 residues.

This chain joins TRBV19 and TRBJ2-7; 15 positions agree with TRBD2. Losses at the gene ends were 3 bases for V and 5 bases for J; bases not matched to a gene: 11. Germline CDR1 reads LNHDA; CDR2 reads SQIVND (reference sequence). The CDR3 has 18 amino acids. The CDR3 region is CASSIGGLAGGRRDEQYF. The CDR3 DNA sequence: TGTGCCAGTAGTATTGGCGGACTAGCGGGAGGGCGCAGGGACGAGCAGTACTTC.

The chain has TRBV5-1 and TRBJ1-1; TRBD1 matches at 9 bases. The CDR3 has 15 residues. V lost 4 bases and J lost 0; bases outside the gene matches: 4. The V gene's germline CDR1 is SGHRS and CDR2 YFSETQ. In nucleotides, the CDR3 is TGCGCCAGCAGCCGACAGGGGGTTGTGAACACTGAAGCTTTCTTT. The encoded protein is CASSRQGVVNTEAFF.

This clone was detected once. The CDR3 coding sequence is TGTGCCAGTAGTATAGACCCGGGACACCTTAACGAGCAGTACTTC. Translation gives CASSIDPGHLNEQYF. The chain has TRBV19 and TRBJ2-7; TRBD1 might be the D (6 bases). The V gene lost 0 bases and the J gene lost 5 bases, with 14 bases spanning the gap. The CDR3 totals 15 residues. The germline V gene has CDR1 LNHDA and CDR2 SQIVND (reference sequence). The full variable domain, with the rest looked up from reference TRBV19 and TRBJ2-7, is DGGITQSPKYLFRKEGQNVTLSCEQNLNHDAMYWYRQDPGQGLRLIYYSQIVNDFQKGDIAEGYSVSREKKESFPLTVTSAQKNPTAFYLCASSIDPGHLNEQYFGPGTRLTVT.